A selection of T cell receptor beta chains follows, all from one sample in a study of control samples from healthy donors and cancer patients. Assay used: immunoSEQ multiplex PCR; TCRdb lists only in-frame clones, some missing. The table records under 450,000 clones, over 75% of them present only once. The specimen was PBMCs. These receptors all come from a man aged 35 to 55 with head and neck cancer. The CDR3 runs from the conserved cysteine through the conserved F or W. D genes are given only for firm matches. Clone size is given for some rows only: seen once, a few or many times, or a class if the clone is expanded.

TRBJ2-7,TRBD1,NA,TRBV3-1/TRBV3-2,TGTGCCAGCAGCGGACGACAGGGGGGTGGCGGCGAGCAGTACTTC,CASSGRQGGGGEQYF
TRBJ1-5,NA,NA,TRBV6-6,TGTGCCAGCAGCCCCCCCGGTAGCAATCAGCCCCAGCATTTT,CASSPPGSNQPQHF
TRBJ1-4,NA,NA,TRBV19,TGTGCCAGTAGCCCCCTACTTGGGCTAGCGGGGCCTAATGAAAAACTGTTTTTT,CASSPLLGLAGPNEKLFF
TRBJ1-1,NA,NA,TRBV29-1,TGCAGCGCATCTCGAGGGTTTGCTGAAGCTTTCTTT,CSASRGFAEAFF
TRBJ2-5,NA,NA,TRBV12-3/TRBV12-4,TGTGCCAGCAACATAGGGCCTCAAGAGACCCAGTACTTC,CASNIGPQETQYF
TRBJ2-1,NA,NA,TRBV10-3,TGTGCCATCGGGGAGGGGGCCGATGAGCAGTTCTTC,CAIGEGADEQFF
TRBJ1-3,NA,few,TRBV15,TGTGCCGCTACATTGGACTCTGGAAACACCATATATTTT,CAATLDSGNTIYF
TRBJ1-2,NA,NA,TRBV11-2,TGTGCCAGCATCCGAGGTGGCGCCGGCGGCTACACCTTC,CASIRGGAGGYTF
TRBJ2-7,TRBD2,few,TRBV3-1/TRBV3-2,TGTGCCAGCAGCCCTAAAATAGCGGGAGACTACGAGCAGTACTTC,CASSPKIAGDYEQYF
TRBJ2-1,NA,medium-sized,TRBV4-2,TGTGCCAGCAGCCAAGATAGAACTAGTCCATCCGATGAGCAGTTCTTC,CASSQDRTSPSDEQFF
TRBJ1-4,TRBD1,once,TRBV10-3,TGTGCCATCAGTGAGACTAGGGGACAGACTAATGAAAAACTGTTTTTT,CAISETRGQTNEKLFF
TRBJ2-1,NA,NA,TRBV30,TGTGCCTGGAGTAACAGCGGTTCCTACAATGAGCAGTTCTTC,CAWSNSGSYNEQFF
TRBJ2-2,TRBD2,NA,TRBV28,TGTGCCAGCAGTCCAGCGGGAGCGGGCACCGGGGAGCTGTTTTTT,CASSPAGAGTGELFF
TRBJ2-5,NA,once,TRBV11-2,TGTGCCAGCAGCCCCCAGGGAGTACAAGAGACCCAGTACTTC,CASSPQGVQETQYF
TRBJ2-7,TRBD2,NA,TRBV7-2,TGTGCCAGCAGCTTATTACTAGCGGGCTACGAGCAGTACTTC,CASSLLLAGYEQYF
TRBJ2-1,TRBD1,NA,TRBV9,TGTGCCAGCAGCGGCGAACCGGGACAGGGGAATATTGAGCAGTTCTTC,CASSGEPGQGNIEQFF
TRBJ2-7,NA,NA,TRBV9,TGTGCCAGCAGCGTAGGGACAGTCACCTACGAGCAGTACTTC,CASSVGTVTYEQYF
TRBJ2-7,NA,NA,TRBV30,TGTGCCTGGAGTCGCGGCTTAGTTACCTCCTACGAGCAGTACTTC,CAWSRGLVTSYEQYF